These 23 T cell receptor beta chains came from one sample sequenced in a study of T cells in tuberculosis. Some clones are missing from TCRdb's copy, which holds only in-frame ones; the method was immunoSEQ multiplex PCR. The data contain over 30,000 clones, about 97% of them singletons. Input material: PBMCs. Receptors originate from a donor aged 10-35 years with latent tuberculosis or without tuberculosis infection.

With respect to this clone: The same CDR3 is also encoded by other DNA sequences in this sample. V is TRBV9 and J is TRBJ2-3; D not resolved. Germline V CDR1 and CDR2: SGDLS, YYNGEE. V lost 0 bases to trimming and J lost 5 bases, with 4 bases between them. The CDR3 loop spans 12 amino acids. The CDR3 protein is CASSVGGDTQYF. CDR3 coding DNA: TGTGCCAGCAGCGTAGGAGGAGATACGCAGTATTTT.

The V call is TRBV15, the J call TRBJ2-3; D unclear. The CDR3 loop spans 13 amino acids. Trimming cost V 6 bases and J 1 base, with 8 bases left between them. Germline CDR1 LNHNV, CDR2 YYDKDF (reference sequence). The CDR3 bases are TGTGCCACCAGGGAAGCGCGCACAGATACGCAGTATTTT. This sequence encodes CATREARTDTQYF.

The chain is built from TRBV6-5 and TRBJ1-2; maybe TRBD1 (6 bases). The V end lost 6 bases, the J end lost 3 bases, and 14 bases lay between the germline ends. Germline V gene lookup returns CDR1 MNHEY and CDR2 SVGAGI. The CDR3 covers 14 residues. CDR3 bases: TGTGCCAGCAGCCGAACAGGGCCCGACTATGGCTACACCTTC. It specifies CASSRTGPDYGYTF.

This chain links TRBV2 with TRBJ1-1; D gene unclear. V was shortened by 1 base and J by 0 bases, with 3 bases between the two germline ends. CDR1 is SNHLY and CDR2 is FYNNEI in the germline V gene. The CDR3 extends over 13 amino acids. The CDR3 DNA reads TGTGCCAGCAGTGAAGGGCTGAACACTGAAGCTTTCTTT. Translation gives CASSEGLNTEAFF. Supplemented by reference TRBV2 and TRBJ1-1, the full variable domain reads EPEVTQTPSHQVTQMGQEVILRCVPISNHLYFYWYRQILGQKVEFLVSFYNNEISEKSEIFDDQFSVERPDGSNFTLKIRSTKLEDSAMYFCASSEGLNTEAFFGQGTRLTVV.

This rearrangement joins TRBV7-8 to TRBJ2-1; D might be TRBD2 (5 bases). Trimming left V 1 base short and J 6 bases short, with 10 bases between. CDR1 SGHVS and CDR2 FQNEAQ come from the germline V gene. The CDR3 contains 14 residues. The CDR3 is CASSLGRHGNEQFF. CDR3 in DNA: TGTGCCAGCAGCTTAGGGAGGCACGGCAATGAGCAGTTCTTC.

Points on this clone: At one boundary the junction diverges from the germline segment, which might be a read error. The genes are TRBV5-1 and TRBJ1-1, with D maybe TRBD1 (6 bases). The CDR3 runs to 16 residues. Germline V gene sequence: CDR1 SGHRS, CDR2 YFSETQ. The CDR3 DNA sequence: TGCGCCAGCATCAAAAATCCGGGACACCTGAAGACTGAAGCTTTCTTT. It codes for CASIKNPGHLKTEAFF.

The rearrangement links TRBV6-1 to TRBJ2-7; 12 bases match TRBD2. Germline trimming cut 6 bases from V and 2 bases from J; bases unmatched to any gene: 5. CDR3 length: 15 residues. Germline V gene lookup returns CDR1 MNHNS and CDR2 SASEGT. The CDR3 is CASRGLAGKPYEQYF. The CDR3 DNA follows: TGTGCCAGCAGAGGACTAGCGGGGAAACCCTACGAGCAGTACTTC.

The chain links TRBV6-1 to TRBJ2-7; D might be TRBD1 (6 bases). V was pared by 3 bases and J by 6 bases, with 9 bases between. The CDR3 runs 12 residues. Per germline, CDR1 MNHNS and CDR2 SASEGT. The CDR3 region has the DNA TGTGCCAGCAGTGACCAGGGGATCGAGCAGTACTTC. It encodes CASSDQGIEQYF.

CDR3 in amino acids: CASSLSVKHF. The CDR3 region has the DNA TGTGCCAGCAGTTTATCGGTCAAGCATTTT. The chain uses TRBV28 and TRBJ1-5; D unresolved. The CDR3 has 10 residues. V gave up 1 base and J gave up 14 bases, with 6 bases separating them. Germline V CDR1 and CDR2: MDHEN, SYDVKM.

V usage is TRBV27 and J usage is TRBJ2-2; TRBD1 is a possible D gene (6 bases). Germline assignment: CDR1 MNHEY and CDR2 SMNVEV (reference sequence). The CDR3 length is 16 residues. Trimming left V 0 bases short and J 7 bases short, with 15 bases between. CDR3 coding DNA: TGTGCCAGCAGTTTATCCGCAGGGGAAATCATCGGGGAGCTGTTTTTT. Protein product: CASSLSAGEIIGELFF.

The rearrangement joins TRBV4-1 to TRBJ2-1; D possibly corresponds to TRBD2 (6 bases). The CDR3 has 15 amino acids. Trimming took off 1 base at V and 7 bases at J, with 14 bases between the two ends. The germline V gene encodes CDR1 MGHRA and CDR2 YSYEKL. CDR3 coding DNA: TGCGCCAGCAGCCAAGGGTCCGCCGGGGGAAATGAGCAGTTCTTC. Its protein product is CASSQGSAGGNEQFF.

This rearrangement joins TRBV7-6 to TRBJ2-7, with TRBD2 matching over 8 bases. V was pared by 1 base and J by 0 bases, with 5 bases of the junction left unmatched. Looked up from germline, CDR1 is SGHVS and CDR2 is FNYEAQ. The CDR3 runs to 16 residues. The CDR3 nucleotides read TGTGCCAGCAGCTTAGATCCGGGACTAGTCTCCTACGAGCAGTACTTC. Residues: CASSLDPGLVSYEQYF.

The count of this clone is one. V gene TRBV4-2 combines with J gene TRBJ1-2; 10 bases agree with TRBD1. Trimming at V came to 2 bases and at J to 5 bases, leaving 2 bases not matched to a gene. Germline assignment: CDR1 LGHNA and CDR2 YNFKEQ. The CDR3 extends over 14 amino acids. This CDR3 is CASSQRDRGYGYTF. The CDR3 coding sequence is TGTGCCAGCAGCCAACGGGACAGGGGATATGGCTACACCTTC.

The DNA of the CDR3 is TGTGCCAGTAGCCCACTAGGGAGACAAAGCTCCTACGAGCAGTACTTC. This gives the protein CASSPLGRQSSYEQYF. The chain employs TRBV5-4 and TRBJ2-7, with a tentative D call TRBD2 (5 bases). Between the trimmed V and J ends, which lost 8 bases and 0 bases, there was a span of 21 bases. Germline CDR1 is SGHNT and CDR2 is YYREEE (reference sequence). This CDR3 contains 16 residues.

This chain links TRBV4-2 with TRBJ1-1, with 7 bases aligning to TRBD1. This CDR3 spans 15 amino acids. Germline values: CDR1 LGHNA, CDR2 YNFKEQ. Trimming removed 0 bases from V and 5 bases from J; junction bases left unmatched: 6. CDR3 sequence: CASSQDPTGHTEAFF. The CDR3, as DNA: TGTGCCAGCAGCCAAGACCCGACAGGGCATACTGAAGCTTTCTTT.

This chain uses TRBV11-2 with TRBJ2-1; 10 bases are a match to TRBD2. Germline V lookup: CDR1 SGHAT, CDR2 FQNNGV. The CDR3 runs 14 residues. J gave up 10 bases and V 6 bases, and 9 bases lay outside the gene matches. CDR3: CASRASGSSGEQFF. In DNA, the CDR3 is TGTGCCAGCAGGGCTAGCGGGAGTTCTGGGGAGCAGTTCTTC.

V and J are TRBV5-1 and TRBJ2-7, with D unresolved. Trimming pared 0 bases from V and 2 bases from J, leaving 12 bases between. The CDR3 is made up of 15 amino acids. CDR1 and CDR2 from the germline V gene are SGHRS and YFSETQ. CDR3 sequence (DNA): TGCGCCAGCAGCTTGGCCGTAGACAATGCCTACGAGCAGTACTTC. Residues: CASSLAVDNAYEQYF. The full variable domain, rest sourced from reference TRBV5-1 and TRBJ2-7, is KAGVTQTPRYLIKTRGQQVTLSCSPISGHRSVSWYQQTPGQGLQFLFEYFSETQRNKGNFPGRFSGRQFSNSRSEMNVSTLELGDSALYLCASSLAVDNAYEQYFGPGTRLTVT.

This chain uses TRBV30 with TRBJ2-7, with D possibly being TRBD1 (7 bases). Germline CDR1 reads GTSNPN; CDR2 reads SVGIG (reference sequence). V lost 1 base to trimming and J lost 6 bases, with 10 bases between them. This CDR3 contains 12 residues. CDR3 residues: CAWSAGGLEQYF. CDR3 coding DNA: TGTGCCTGGAGTGCAGGGGGGCTCGAGCAGTACTTC.

The genes are TRBV19 and TRBJ1-1; no definite D call. CDR3 length: 13 residues. Germline lookup yields CDR1 LNHDA and CDR2 SQIVND (reference sequence). V dropped 3 bases and J dropped 0 bases, with 5 bases sitting between them. CDR3 residues: CASSMGLNTEAFF. The CDR3 DNA follows: TGTGCCAGTAGTATGGGCCTGAACACTGAAGCTTTCTTT.

This clone is a singleton in its sample. The genes are TRBV6-1 and TRBJ1-2, with 7 bases aligning to TRBD1. Trimming removed 6 bases from V and 5 bases from J; junction bases left unmatched: 9. The germline CDR1 and CDR2 sequences are MNHNS and SASEGT. The CDR3 runs 14 residues. The CDR3 spells CASRPEGAWYGYTF. Written as DNA, the CDR3 is TGTGCCAGCAGGCCCGAGGGGGCGTGGTATGGCTACACCTTC.

V gene TRBV4-1 combines with J gene TRBJ2-7; TRBD2 matches 9 bases. CDR1 and CDR2 from the germline V gene are MGHRA and YSYEKL. J was trimmed by 1 base and V by 3 bases; bases with no gene match: 10. The CDR3 runs to 17 residues. The CDR3 bases are TGCGCCAGCAGCCAGTTCTTCGCGGGAGGGCAATCCTACGAGCAGTACTTC. This translates into CASSQFFAGGQSYEQYF.

On this clone: Germline and junction disagree at one end, which may indicate a read error. This chain links TRBV6-1 with TRBJ2-7; weak D call: TRBD2 (6 bases). Germline-derived CDR1 and CDR2 are MNHNS and SASEGT. CDR3 length equals 13 residues. This CDR3 reads CASSEAGGVLPDF. The CDR3 nucleotides read TGTGCCAGCAGTGAAGCGGGCGGGGTCCTTCCCGACTTC.

The chain couples TRBV5-1 to TRBJ1-1; maybe TRBD1 (5 bases). This CDR3 region has 15 residues. V gave up 1 base and J gave up 1 base, with 11 bases separating them. Germline V gene sequence: CDR1 SGHRS, CDR2 YFSETQ. The CDR3 loop is CASSLYVGGNTEAFF. CDR3 DNA sequence: TGCGCCAGCAGCTTGTATGTGGGGGGGAACACTGAAGCTTTCTTT.